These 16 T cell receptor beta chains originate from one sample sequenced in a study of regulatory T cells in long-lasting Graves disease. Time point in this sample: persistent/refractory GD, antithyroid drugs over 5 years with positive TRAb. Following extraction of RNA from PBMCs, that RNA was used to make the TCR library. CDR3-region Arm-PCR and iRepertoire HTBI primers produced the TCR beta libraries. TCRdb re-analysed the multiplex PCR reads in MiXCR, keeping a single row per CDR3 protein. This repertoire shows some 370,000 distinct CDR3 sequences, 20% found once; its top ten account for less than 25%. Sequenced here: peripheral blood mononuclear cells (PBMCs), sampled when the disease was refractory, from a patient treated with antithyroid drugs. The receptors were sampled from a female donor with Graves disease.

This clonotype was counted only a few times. For the CDR3, the DNA is TGTGCCAGCAGTTTCCGGGGGGGTTTTGACGAGCAGTACTTC. It translates to CASSFRGGFDEQYF. The rearrangement uses TRBV28 and TRBJ2-7, with 8 bases identical to TRBD2. V shed 3 bases, J shed 5 bases, and the junction held 6 bases outside the gene matches. The germline CDR1 and CDR2 sequences are MDHEN and SYDVKM. CDR3 length equals 14 residues.

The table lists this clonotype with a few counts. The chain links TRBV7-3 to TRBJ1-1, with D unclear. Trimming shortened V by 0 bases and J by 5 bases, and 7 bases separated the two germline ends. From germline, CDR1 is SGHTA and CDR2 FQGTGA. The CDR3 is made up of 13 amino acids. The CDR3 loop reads CASSLTLSTEAFF. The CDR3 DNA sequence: TGTGCCAGCAGCTTAACTCTGAGTACTGAAGCTTTCTTT.

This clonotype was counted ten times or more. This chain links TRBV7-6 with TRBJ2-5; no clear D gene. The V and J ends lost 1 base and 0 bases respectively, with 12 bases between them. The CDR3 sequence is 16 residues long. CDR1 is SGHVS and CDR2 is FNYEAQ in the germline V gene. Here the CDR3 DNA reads TGTGCCAGCAGCTTAGGCGCCCTGCGGAACCAAGAGACCCAGTACTTC. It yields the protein CASSLGALRNQETQYF.

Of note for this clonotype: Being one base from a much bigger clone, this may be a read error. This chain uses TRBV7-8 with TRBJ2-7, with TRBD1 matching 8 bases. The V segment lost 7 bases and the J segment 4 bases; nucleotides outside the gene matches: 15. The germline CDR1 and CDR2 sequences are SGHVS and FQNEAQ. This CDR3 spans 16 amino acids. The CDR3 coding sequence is TGTGCCAGCAATAACCATCAACGGACAGGGATGTACGAGCAGTACTTC. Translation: CASNNHQRTGMYEQYF. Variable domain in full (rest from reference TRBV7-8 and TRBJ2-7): GAGVSQSPRYKVAKRGQDVALRCDPISGHVSLFWYQQALGQGPEFLTYFQNEAQLDKSGLPSDRFFAERPEGSVSTLKIQRTQQEDSAVYLCASNNHQRTGMYEQYFGPGTRLTVT.

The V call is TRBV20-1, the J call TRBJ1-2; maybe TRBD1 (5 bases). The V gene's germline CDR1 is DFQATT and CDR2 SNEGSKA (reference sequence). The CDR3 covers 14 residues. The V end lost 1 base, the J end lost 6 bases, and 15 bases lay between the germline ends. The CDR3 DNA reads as TGCAGTGCTAGAGGGGGGGTTGGGAGGGATGGCTACACCTTC. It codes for CSARGGVGRDGYTF.

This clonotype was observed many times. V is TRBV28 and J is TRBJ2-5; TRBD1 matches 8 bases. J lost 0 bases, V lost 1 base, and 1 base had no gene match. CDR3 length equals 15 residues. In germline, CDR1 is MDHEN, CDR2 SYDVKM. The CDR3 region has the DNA TGTGCCAGCAGTTTATCGACAGGGGACCAAGAGACCCAGTACTTC. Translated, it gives CASSLSTGDQETQYF.

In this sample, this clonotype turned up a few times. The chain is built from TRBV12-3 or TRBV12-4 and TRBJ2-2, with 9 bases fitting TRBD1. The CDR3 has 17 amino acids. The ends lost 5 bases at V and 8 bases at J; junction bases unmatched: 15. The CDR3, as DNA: TGTGCCAGCAGTGAGCCTCCGGGACAGGGTTTCTGGGGGGAGCTGTTTTTT. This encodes CASSEPPGQGFWGELFF.

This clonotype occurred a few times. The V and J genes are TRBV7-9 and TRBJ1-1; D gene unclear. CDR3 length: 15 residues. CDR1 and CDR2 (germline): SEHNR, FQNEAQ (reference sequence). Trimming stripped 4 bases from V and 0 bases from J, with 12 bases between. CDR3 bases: TGTGCCAGCAGCTCCGCGGAGACACTGAACACTGAAGCTTTCTTT. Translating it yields CASSSAETLNTEAFF.

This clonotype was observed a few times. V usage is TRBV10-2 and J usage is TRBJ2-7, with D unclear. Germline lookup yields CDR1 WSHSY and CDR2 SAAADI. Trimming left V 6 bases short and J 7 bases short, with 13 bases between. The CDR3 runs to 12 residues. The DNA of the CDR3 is TGCGCCAGCAGCGATACGCCCCGGGAGCAGTACTTC. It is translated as CASSDTPREQYF.

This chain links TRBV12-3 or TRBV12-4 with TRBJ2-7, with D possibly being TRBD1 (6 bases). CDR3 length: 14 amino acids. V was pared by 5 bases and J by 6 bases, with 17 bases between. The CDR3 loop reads CASSPRGTFLEQYF. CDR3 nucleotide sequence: TGTGCCAGCAGTCCGAGGGGGACATTTCTCGAGCAGTACTTC.

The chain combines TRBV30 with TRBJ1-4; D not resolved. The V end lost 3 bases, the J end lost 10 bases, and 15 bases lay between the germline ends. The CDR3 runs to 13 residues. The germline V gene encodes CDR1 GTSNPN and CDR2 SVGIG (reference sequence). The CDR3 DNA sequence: TGTGCCTGGAGGGGCACTTCTGTGGGAAAACTGTTTTTT. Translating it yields CAWRGTSVGKLFF.

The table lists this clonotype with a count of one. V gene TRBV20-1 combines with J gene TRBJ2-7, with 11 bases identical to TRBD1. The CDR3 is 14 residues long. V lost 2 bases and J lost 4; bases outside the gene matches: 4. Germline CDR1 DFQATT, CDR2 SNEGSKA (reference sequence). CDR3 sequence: CSARLRDRGYEQYF. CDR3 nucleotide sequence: TGCAGTGCTAGACTCCGGGACAGGGGGTACGAGCAGTACTTC.

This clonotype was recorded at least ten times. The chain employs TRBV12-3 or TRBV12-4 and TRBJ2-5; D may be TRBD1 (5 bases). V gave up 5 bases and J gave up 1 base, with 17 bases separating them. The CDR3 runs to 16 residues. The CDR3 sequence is CASSPGPRTSQETQYF. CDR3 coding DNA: TGTGCCAGCAGTCCCGGACCTCGGACAAGCCAAGAGACCCAGTACTTC.

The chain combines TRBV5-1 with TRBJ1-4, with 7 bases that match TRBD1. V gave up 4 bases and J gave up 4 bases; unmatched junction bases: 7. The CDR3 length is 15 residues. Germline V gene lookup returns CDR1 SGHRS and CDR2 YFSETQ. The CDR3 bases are TGCGCCAGCAGCGTTGGGACAGTCGATAATGAAAAACTGTTTTTT. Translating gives CASSVGTVDNEKLFF.

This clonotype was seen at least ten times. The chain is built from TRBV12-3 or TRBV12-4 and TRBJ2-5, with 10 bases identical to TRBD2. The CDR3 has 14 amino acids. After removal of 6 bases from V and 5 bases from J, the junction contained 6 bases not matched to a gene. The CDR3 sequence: CASSRLAGGETQYF. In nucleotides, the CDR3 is TGTGCCAGCAGCCGACTAGCGGGCGGGGAGACCCAGTACTTC.

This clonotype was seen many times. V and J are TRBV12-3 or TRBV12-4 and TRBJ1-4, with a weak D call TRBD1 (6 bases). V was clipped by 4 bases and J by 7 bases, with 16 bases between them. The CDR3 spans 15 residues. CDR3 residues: CASSSTDSSAEKLFF. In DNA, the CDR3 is TGTGCCAGCAGTTCGACGGACAGCTCGGCTGAAAAACTGTTTTTT.